The 26 T cell receptor beta chains below all came from one sample that was sequenced in a study of cytomegalovirus exposure and HLA in healthy donors. Measured with immunoSEQ multiplex PCR; TCRdb has only the in-frame clones, and not every one. The sample carries some 66,000 clones, 97% recorded once. Sequencing was carried out using PBMCs. The receptors derive from a woman between 18 and 30 years old in good health and CMV-seropositive.

The chain links TRBV25-1 to TRBJ2-1, with D maybe TRBD2 (5 bases). Germline CDR1 MGHDK, CDR2 SYGVNS. Trimming left V 4 bases short and J 7 bases short, with 11 bases between. This CDR3 is built from 13 residues. In nucleotides, the CDR3 is TGTGCCAGCAGTGCGGCTAGCCGGAATGAGCAGTTCTTC. Translating it yields CASSAASRNEQFF.

CDR3 loop: CSVRGGVAGEKLFF. As DNA, the CDR3 is TGCAGCGTTCGGGGGGGGGTTGCGGGAGAAAAACTGTTTTTT. The chain couples TRBV29-1 to TRBJ1-4; D might be TRBD1 (5 bases). Trimming pared 5 bases from V and 8 bases from J, leaving 18 bases between. The V gene's germline CDR1 is SQVTM and CDR2 ANQGSEA. The CDR3 spans 14 residues.

The chain combines TRBV5-1 with TRBJ2-1; D is unclear. Trimming took 4 bases from V and 6 from J, leaving 11 bases between them. The CDR3 loop spans 13 amino acids. Per the germline V gene, CDR1 is SGHRS and CDR2 is YFSETQ. This chain's CDR3 is CASSPETGNEQFF. The CDR3 DNA reads as TGCGCCAGCAGCCCCGAGACGGGCAATGAGCAGTTCTTC.

The chain combines TRBV7-9 with TRBJ2-7; D is unresolved. Trimming took 3 bases from V and 4 from J, leaving 7 bases between them. Germline-derived CDR1 and CDR2 are SEHNR and FQNEAQ (reference sequence). The CDR3 is 12 amino acids. The DNA of the CDR3 is TGTGCCAGCAGCTTGAGTCTGTACGAGCAGTACTTC. This translates into CASSLSLYEQYF. Looking up the rest from reference TRBV7-9 and TRBJ2-7 gives the full variable domain: DTGVSQNPRHKITKRGQNVTFRCDPISEHNRLYWYRQTLGQGPEFLTYFQNEAQLEKSRLLSDRFSAERPKGSFSTLEIQRTEQGDSAMYLCASSLSLYEQYFGPGTRLTVT.

The chain couples TRBV11-2 to TRBJ1-1, with 7 nucleotides matching TRBD1. V lost 3 bases, J lost 6 bases, and 4 bases stayed unmatched. This CDR3 has 13 residues. Germline CDR1 and CDR2: SGHAT and FQNNGV. The CDR3 region has the DNA TGTGCCAGCAGCTTGACAGGGATCCCTGAAGCTTTCTTT. Its protein is CASSLTGIPEAFF.

V and J are TRBV28 and TRBJ1-1, with D perhaps matching TRBD1 (6 bases). With 6 bases removed from V and 0 bases from J, the gap between germline ends came to 11 bases. Germline V CDR1 and CDR2: MDHEN, SYDVKM. The CDR3 covers 14 residues. CDR3 sequence reads: CASRGGVLNTEAFF. The DNA of the CDR3 is TGTGCCAGCAGAGGGGGGGTATTGAACACTGAAGCTTTCTTT.

V and J are TRBV2 and TRBJ2-7, with 8 bases matching TRBD1. Germline V gene data show CDR1 as SNHLY and CDR2 as FYNNEI. There are 18 residues in the CDR3. V was clipped by 7 bases and J by 2 bases; unmatched bases: 19. CDR3 in amino acids: CASTVRDRNIDPAYEQYF. The CDR3 region has the DNA TGTGCCAGCACCGTGAGGGACAGGAACATAGATCCTGCCTACGAGCAGTACTTC.

The chain joins TRBV7-9 to TRBJ2-5, with a possible D match to TRBD1 (5 bases). This CDR3 has 15 residues. Looked up from germline, CDR1 is SEHNR and CDR2 is FQNEAQ (reference sequence). V was pared by 0 bases and J by 3 bases, with 11 bases between. CDR3 loop: CASSLATGEKETQYF. The CDR3, as DNA: TGTGCCAGCAGCTTAGCAACAGGTGAAAAAGAGACCCAGTACTTC.

CDR3: CASSLVAGGPSGELFF. The CDR3 coding sequence is TGCGCCAGCAGCTTGGTCGCGGGAGGGCCTAGCGGGGAGCTGTTTTTT. The rearrangement links TRBV5-1 to TRBJ2-2, with 9 bases that match TRBD2. With 0 bases clipped from V and 7 bases from J, the junction kept 7 bases outside the gene matches. The CDR3 loop spans 16 amino acids. Germline loops: CDR1 SGHRS, CDR2 YFSETQ.

The V and J genes are TRBV20-1 and TRBJ2-2, with D unresolved. Trimming removed 1 base from V and 7 bases from J, with 4 bases in between. CDR3 length: 11 residues. Germline CDR1 DFQATT, CDR2 SNEGSKA (reference sequence). The DNA for the CDR3 is TGCAGTGCTAGAGGTAGCGGGGAGCTGTTTTTT. Translation gives CSARGSGELFF.

This chain links TRBV7-2 with TRBJ2-7; D is possibly TRBD1 (5 bases). Germline values: CDR1 SGHTA, CDR2 FQGNSA. V was clipped by 3 bases and J by 5 bases, with 17 bases between them. There are 15 residues in the CDR3. DNA of the CDR3: TGTGCCAGCAGCTTTTCAAGCAGGGCTGGGGACGAGCAGTACTTC. The encoded protein is CASSFSSRAGDEQYF. Combining the CDR3 with reference TRBV7-2 and TRBJ2-7 gives the whole variable domain GAGVSQSPSNKVTEKGKDVELRCDPISGHTALYWYRQSLGQGLEFLIYFQGNSAPDKSGLPSDRFSAERTGGSVSTLTIQRTQQEDSAVYLCASSFSSRAGDEQYFGPGTRLTVT.

The rearrangement uses TRBV6-6 and TRBJ2-7; D not certain. Trimming cost V 6 bases and J 3 bases, with 9 bases left between them. In germline, CDR1 is MNHNY, CDR2 SVGAGI (reference sequence). The CDR3 loop spans 12 amino acids. CDR3 nucleotide sequence: TGTGCCAGCAGCCCTCCAGGCTACGAGCAGTACTTC. It translates to CASSPPGYEQYF.

The J gene is TRBJ2-5, the V gene TRBV29-1; D gene unclear. The CDR3 is 13 residues long. With 1 base removed from V and 7 bases from J, the gap between germline ends came to 13 bases. Germline V lookup: CDR1 SQVTM, CDR2 ANQGSEA. The CDR3 DNA follows: TGCAGCGTTGAAGTTCAGGTGATGGGGACCCAGTACTTC. Translation gives CSVEVQVMGTQYF. The full variable domain, its missing parts supplied by reference TRBV29-1 and TRBJ2-5, is SAVISQKPSRDICQRGTSLTIQCQVDSQVTMMFWYRQQPGQSLTLIATANQGSEATYESGFVIDKFPISRPNLTFSTLTVSNMSPEDSSIYLCSVEVQVMGTQYFGPGTRLLVL.

The rearrangement links TRBV28 to TRBJ2-2; 11 nucleotides line up with TRBD1. The V and J ends lost 2 bases and 2 bases, in that order; junction bases with no gene match: 4. From germline, CDR1 is MDHEN and CDR2 SYDVKM. The CDR3 contains 17 residues. The CDR3, as DNA: TGTGCCAGCAGTTTAACCAGGACAGGGGGCAACACCGGGGAGCTGTTTTTT. This translates into CASSLTRTGGNTGELFF.

This chain joins TRBV7-2 and TRBJ2-3; TRBD2 aligns across 7 bases. Losses at the gene ends were 1 base for V and 2 bases for J; bases not matched to a gene: 12. CDR1 is SGHTA and CDR2 is FQGNSA in the germline V gene. The CDR3 contains 18 residues. This chain's CDR3 is CASSLGGRLADITDTQYF. The CDR3 DNA is TGTGCCAGCAGCTTAGGAGGCCGGCTAGCGGACATCACAGATACGCAGTATTTT.

The chain links TRBV2 to TRBJ2-1, with 10 bases aligning to TRBD2. Germline assignment: CDR1 SNHLY and CDR2 FYNNEI. V dropped 7 bases and J dropped 14; count of bases not matched to a gene: 5. The CDR3 runs to 11 residues. CDR3 region: CASILAGVEFF. The CDR3 region has the DNA TGTGCCAGCATCCTAGCGGGAGTGGAGTTCTTC.

This chain uses TRBV27 with TRBJ2-7, with TRBD2 matching 10 bases. With V trimmed by 0 bases and J by 5 bases, 7 bases remained unmatched. CDR3 length: 16 amino acids. Germline V lookup: CDR1 MNHEY, CDR2 SMNVEV (reference sequence). The CDR3, as DNA: TGTGCCAGCAGTTTATCGTTTCGGCTAGCGGGAGACGAGCAGTACTTC. Translation gives CASSLSFRLAGDEQYF.

The J gene is TRBJ1-4, the V gene TRBV6-1; D ambiguous. V lost 6 bases and J 5 bases, leaving 4 bases between the germline ends. CDR3 length: 11 residues. CDR1 is MNHNS, CDR2 SASEGT, per germline. The CDR3 loop is CASRRNEKLFF. CDR3 nucleotides: TGTGCCAGCAGGAGAAATGAAAAACTGTTTTTT.

This chain connects TRBV28 to TRBJ2-4, with a possible D match to TRBD2 (5 bases). The CDR3 is 14 amino acids. Trimming stripped 6 bases from V and 0 bases from J, with 9 bases between. Per germline, CDR1 MDHEN and CDR2 SYDVKM. Here the CDR3 reads CASSSGLAKNIQYF. In nucleotides, the CDR3 is TGTGCCAGCAGCTCAGGACTAGCCAAAAACATTCAGTACTTC.

This clone was seen once. This rearrangement joins TRBV19 to TRBJ1-5; D might be TRBD1 (6 bases). Germline loops: CDR1 LNHDA, CDR2 SQIVND (reference sequence). V gave up 3 bases and J gave up 4 bases, with 10 bases separating them. The CDR3 spans 14 residues. The CDR3 DNA sequence: TGTGCCAGTAGTATCCTGGACAGAAATCAGCCCCAGCATTTT. It encodes CASSILDRNQPQHF.

This clone was counted a single time. The rearrangement uses TRBV7-3 and TRBJ2-7; maybe TRBD1 (5 bases). Germline V lookup: CDR1 SGHTA, CDR2 FQGTGA. The CDR3 covers 14 residues. With 1 base removed from V and 6 bases from J, the gap between germline ends came to 13 bases. CDR3: CASSLITRVGEQYF. CDR3 DNA sequence: TGTGCCAGCAGCTTAATAACCAGGGTCGGCGAGCAGTACTTC.

The rearrangement uses TRBV2 and TRBJ1-2; D possibly corresponds to TRBD1 (6 bases). This CDR3 region has 15 residues. V lost 5 bases to trimming and J lost 1 base, with 14 bases between them. Germline values: CDR1 SNHLY, CDR2 FYNNEI. The CDR3 is CASSRTALLNYGYTF. The CDR3 DNA reads TGTGCCAGCAGTAGGACAGCGCTCCTTAACTATGGCTACACCTTC.

The chain joins TRBV4-2 to TRBJ2-2, with TRBD2 matching over 9 bases. Trimming took 0 bases from V and 4 from J; bases not matched to a gene: 9. There are 18 residues in the CDR3. The germline V gene encodes CDR1 LGHNA and CDR2 YNFKEQ. The CDR3 loop is CASSQEVSREGRTGELFF. Written as DNA, the CDR3 is TGTGCCAGCAGCCAAGAGGTTTCGCGGGAGGGCCGCACCGGGGAGCTGTTTTTT.

This chain connects TRBV30 to TRBJ2-5, with 7 bases identical to TRBD1. The CDR3 has 14 residues. Germline V CDR1 and CDR2: GTSNPN, SVGIG (reference sequence). Trimming at V came to 3 bases and at J to 5 bases, leaving 9 bases not matched to a gene. The CDR3 reads CAWRRGQLAETQYF. Written as DNA, the CDR3 is TGTGCCTGGAGGAGGGGACAGCTGGCGGAGACCCAGTACTTC.

V gene TRBV7-9 combines with J gene TRBJ2-5, with unresolved D. The CDR3 has 15 amino acids. From germline, CDR1 is SEHNR and CDR2 FQNEAQ (reference sequence). With 1 base removed from V and 5 bases from J, the gap between germline ends came to 14 bases. The CDR3 is CASSLEPSLGETQYF. The CDR3 nucleotides are TGTGCCAGCAGCTTAGAGCCGAGCCTAGGCGAGACCCAGTACTTC. Full variable domain (remainder filled in from reference TRBV7-9 and TRBJ2-5): DTGVSQNPRHKITKRGQNVTFRCDPISEHNRLYWYRQTLGQGPEFLTYFQNEAQLEKSRLLSDRFSAERPKGSFSTLEIQRTEQGDSAMYLCASSLEPSLGETQYFGPGTRLLVL.

J is TRBJ2-1 and V is TRBV25-1, with 7 bases identical to TRBD2. In germline, CDR1 is MGHDK, CDR2 SYGVNS. CDR3 size: 14 residues. The V gene end was trimmed by 3 bases and the J gene end by 5 bases; junction bases not matched to a gene: 4. CDR3 bases: TGTGCCAGCAGTGAGGCGGGGGTCAACAATGAGCAGTTCTTC. This translates into CASSEAGVNNEQFF.